This T cell receptor (beta chain) comes out of a study of T cells in narcolepsy. About the study: Patients with NT1 or NT2 and healthy control donors were enrolled. Study-wide points: Some memory CD4+ repertoires had no autoreactive clone sequences. Healthy controls reportedly lacked the autoreactive clonotypes serially found in patients' blood. Same-patient CSF and blood CD4+ T cell clonotypes included HCRT-specific and TRIB2-specific autoreactive ones.

The assay was immunoSEQ multiplex PCR, and TCRdb's table has in-frame clones only and misses some. The data contain approximately 35,000 clones, over 65% of them singletons. Trimming removed 2 bases from V and 2 bases from J, with 16 bases in between. This CDR3 region has 16 residues. The V gene's germline CDR1 is SGHKS and CDR2 YYEKEE (reference sequence). As to this clone: Its antigen is not identified.

The sequence derives from a human donor in good health. The V gene is TRBV5-5, the J gene TRBJ2-5, with D perhaps TRBD2 (6 bases). Sequencing was done on a sample of memory (CD45RA-) CD4+ T cells from blood. The CDR3 coding sequence is TGTGCCAGCAGCTTATGGGGACTGACGGGACAAGAGACCCAGTACTTC. This encodes CASSLWGLTGQETQYF.